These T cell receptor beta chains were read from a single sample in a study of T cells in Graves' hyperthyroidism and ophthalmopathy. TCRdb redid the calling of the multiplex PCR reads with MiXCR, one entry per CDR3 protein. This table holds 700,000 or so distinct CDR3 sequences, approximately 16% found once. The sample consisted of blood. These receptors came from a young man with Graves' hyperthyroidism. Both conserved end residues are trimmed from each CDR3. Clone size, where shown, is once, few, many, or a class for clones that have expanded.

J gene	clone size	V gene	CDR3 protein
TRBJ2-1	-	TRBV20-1	SAIPGSDGWEQF
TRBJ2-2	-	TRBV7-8	ASSLNSVNTGELF
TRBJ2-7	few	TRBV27	ASSSYVDEQY
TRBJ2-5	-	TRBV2	ATRLDSNQETQY
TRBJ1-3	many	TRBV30	AWRHYSGNTIY
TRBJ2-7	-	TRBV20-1	SALADSSYEQY
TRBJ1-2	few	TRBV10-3	AISESLAGIGYGYT
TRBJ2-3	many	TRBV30	AWSGWGSGYTDTQY
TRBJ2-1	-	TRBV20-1	SARDPRGGGNEQF
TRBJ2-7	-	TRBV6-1	ASSRGEGLNEQY
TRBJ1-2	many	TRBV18	ASSPGAGQGSGYT
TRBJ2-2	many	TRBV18	ASSPPLRSNTGELF
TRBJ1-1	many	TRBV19	ASSIGQGASGSEAF
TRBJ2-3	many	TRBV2	ASKTANTDTQY
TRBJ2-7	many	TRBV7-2	ASSLVSGYYEQY
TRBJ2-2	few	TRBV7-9	ASSRDLGGELF
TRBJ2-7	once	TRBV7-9	ASRGEIYEQY
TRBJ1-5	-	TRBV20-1	SASSAGIEQPQH
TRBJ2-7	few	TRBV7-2	ASSQEPGGRLEQY
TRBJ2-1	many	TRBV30	AWNSLAGDEQF
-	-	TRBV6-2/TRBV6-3	ASSLVAGYGETQF
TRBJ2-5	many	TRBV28	ASSAPPGTGVVETQY
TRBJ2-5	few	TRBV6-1	ASRTSPETQY
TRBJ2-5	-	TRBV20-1	SAPFVASGGGAQY
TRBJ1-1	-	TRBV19	AITDRGSTEAF
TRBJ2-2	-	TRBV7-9	ASSYRGGLRTGELF
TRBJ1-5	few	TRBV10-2	ASSQQGNSNQPQH
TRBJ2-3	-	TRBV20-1	SARQDTQY
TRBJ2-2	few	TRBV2	ASSEASGSNTGELF
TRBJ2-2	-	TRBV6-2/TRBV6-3	ASRSSYTGELF
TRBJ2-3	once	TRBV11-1	ASSFGSLMKDTQY
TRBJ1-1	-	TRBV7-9	ASSTTVMNTEAF
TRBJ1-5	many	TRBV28	ASSIRQPSQPQH
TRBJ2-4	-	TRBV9	ASSARTGTTGGDIQY
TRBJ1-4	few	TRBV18	ASSPSGGEKLF
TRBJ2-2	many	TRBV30	AWSLAAGELF
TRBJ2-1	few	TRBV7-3	ASSRGRINEQF
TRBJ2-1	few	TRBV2	ASSVMETSGRSNDEQF
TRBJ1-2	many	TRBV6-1	ASSPTGGSNYGYT
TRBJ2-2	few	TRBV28	ASSLGGFGGELF
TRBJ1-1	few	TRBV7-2	ASSRPEGGAF
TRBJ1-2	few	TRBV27	ASSPGQGVYYGYT
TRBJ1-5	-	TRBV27	ASSTGQGPGSNQPQH
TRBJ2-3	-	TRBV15	ATSRDQGRWADTQY
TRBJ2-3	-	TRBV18	ASSPLSRLAGSTDTQY
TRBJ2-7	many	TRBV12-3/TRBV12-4	ASRLSGIGTYEQY
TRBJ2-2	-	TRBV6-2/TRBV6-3	ATPSGSGTGELF
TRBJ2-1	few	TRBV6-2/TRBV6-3	ASSYVLTSGSSYNEQF
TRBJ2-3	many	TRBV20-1	SAKGLAGTDTQY
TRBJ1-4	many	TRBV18	ASSPPGLGEKLF
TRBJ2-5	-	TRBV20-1	SASLGSGTETQY
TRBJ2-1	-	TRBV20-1	SAPWVGLVGEQF
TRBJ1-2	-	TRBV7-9	ASRPISTGNGYT
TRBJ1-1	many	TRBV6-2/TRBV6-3	ASRPGRRLGTEAF